This T cell receptor beta chain came from a study of blood T cell repertoires in COVID-19. At the level of the study: Nucleic acid was either cDNA or gDNA, and it came from T cells, B-cell-depleted T cells, or PBMCs.

Per the original methods: Amplification of reference gene primers was used by the study to estimate nucleated cell counts. Profiling relied on immunoSEQ multiplex PCR, and the TCRdb table lists in-frame clones only, not all of them. The V and J calls and clone size come from that table; D and trimming were worked out from the DNA. The sample shows about 250,000 clones, 85% to 90% of them seen only once. Recovered participants had two consecutive negative NP/OP PCR tests, healthcare professional clearance, or symptom resolution. Germline lookup yields CDR1 KGHDR and CDR2 SFDVKD. The length of the CDR3 is 13 residues. The V and J ends lost 4 bases and 3 bases respectively, with 7 bases between them.

The sequenced sample consisted of PBMCs or T cells enriched from blood (not recorded which). This clonotype was sampled from a man between 18 and 35 years old who had recovered from COVID-19. The chain couples TRBV24-1 to TRBJ2-3; D unclear. The CDR3 protein is CATSEEVTDTQYF. CDR3 bases: TGTGCCACCAGTGAAGAGGTTACAGATACGCAGTATTTT.